This passage covers 21 T cell receptor beta chains from one sample sequenced in a study of T cells expressing NK-cell markers. TCRdb reworked the 5' RACE reads into one entry per CDR3 protein, no DNA. This sample's clone table lists 500,000 to 700,000 distinct CDR3 sequences. What was sequenced was blood T cells: a sorted CD56 or NKG2C T cell subset, CD4+ or CD8+ T cells, or bulk PBMC T cells (not recorded which). Receptor source: a man in his late teens or twenties in good health.

J is TRBJ2-2 and V is TRBV29-1; TCRdb lists TRBD1, though no DNA is available to test this call. In germline, CDR1 is SQVTM, CDR2 ANQGSEA. This CDR3 contains 16 residues. Here the CDR3 reads CSVAHGTPRVTGELFF.

This chain links TRBV4-2 with TRBJ2-3; absent DNA, TCRdb's TRBD1 call cannot be checked. The CDR3 length is 15 residues. Per germline, CDR1 LGHNA and CDR2 YNFKEQ. The CDR3 sequence: CASSQVGISTDTQYF.

This chain connects TRBV5-5 to TRBJ2-1; the D call of TRBD1 rests on TCRdb alone, since no DNA is present to check it. CDR3 size: 17 residues. The germline gives CDR1 SGHKS, CDR2 YYEKEE (reference sequence). The CDR3 here is CASSPNETRRIGDEQFF.

The genes are TRBV12-3 or TRBV12-4 and TRBJ2-2; TCRdb indicates TRBD2, and absent DNA this call remains unverified. There are 16 residues in the CDR3. CDR3 sequence: CASTPRSAGFTGELFF.

The rearrangement joins TRBV7-6 to TRBJ2-1; TCRdb's D gene call, TRBD2, goes unchecked for lack of DNA. Germline V gene sequence: CDR1 SGHVS, CDR2 FNYEAQ. The CDR3 length is 17 residues. The CDR3 spells CASSLASLFGGIGEQFF.

J is TRBJ2-5 and V is TRBV12-3 or TRBV12-4. This CDR3 spans 14 amino acids. Here the CDR3 reads CASSLAGDQETQYF.

The chain joins TRBV10-3 to TRBJ2-1; TCRdb gives TRBD2 as the D gene, but with no DNA this cannot be confirmed. CDR3 length: 15 amino acids. Germline lookup yields CDR1 ENHRY and CDR2 SYGVKD. The CDR3 here is CAISEGVAVYNEQFF.

The genes are TRBV20-1 and TRBJ2-3; without DNA, the TCRdb call of TRBD2 cannot be checked. Germline V lookup: CDR1 DFQATT, CDR2 SNEGSKA (reference sequence). The CDR3 runs to 16 residues. CDR3 region: CSVRRVGGKRTDTQYF.

The chain carries TRBV6-5 and TRBJ2-5. The CDR3 has 15 amino acids. Germline V lookup: CDR1 MNHEY, CDR2 SVGAGI. The CDR3 sequence is CASSPFNRGQETQYF.

This chain uses TRBV6-2 or TRBV6-3 with TRBJ2-7; TCRdb's assignment of TRBD2 cannot be checked, as there is no DNA. Germline V gene lookup returns CDR1 MNHEY and CDR2 SVGEGT. The CDR3 totals 15 residues. The CDR3 loop reads CASSPASHAAYEQYF.

CDR3 sequence: CATSGDTGTGADTQYF. The chain combines TRBV24-1 with TRBJ2-3; absent DNA, TCRdb's TRBD1 call cannot be checked. Germline V gene data show CDR1 as KGHDR and CDR2 as SFDVKD. This CDR3 has 16 amino acids.

This chain joins TRBV11-2 and TRBJ2-1; TCRdb designates TRBD2, a call that cannot be tested without DNA. The germline gives CDR1 SGHAT, CDR2 FQNNGV. The CDR3 runs 17 residues. CDR3 region: CASSPRLAGGAYNEQFF.

J is TRBJ2-5 and V is TRBV4-3. The CDR3 is made up of 16 amino acids. Germline V gives CDR1 LGHNA, CDR2 YSLEER. The CDR3: CASSQSPSSFQETQYF.

The gene calls are TRBV29-1 and TRBJ2-1; TCRdb picks TRBD2, but there is no DNA to check that call. This CDR3 is 16 amino acids long. Per germline, CDR1 SQVTM and CDR2 ANQGSEA. The CDR3 reads CSVEGGLAGINNEQFF.

The chain recombines TRBV2 with TRBJ2-5; absent DNA, TCRdb's TRBD1 call cannot be checked. Germline loops: CDR1 SNHLY, CDR2 FYNNEI. The length of the CDR3 is 16 residues. CDR3 protein: CASSESPGVAGATQYF. Variable domain in full (rest from reference TRBV2 and TRBJ2-5): EPEVTQTPSHQVTQMGQEVILRCVPISNHLYFYWYRQILGQKVEFLVSFYNNEISEKSEIFDDQFSVERPDGSNFTLKIRSTKLEDSAMYFCASSESPGVAGATQYFGPGTRLLVL.

V gene TRBV5-6 combines with J gene TRBJ2-7; TCRdb names TRBD1, which stays unverified in the absence of DNA. The CDR3 loop spans 15 amino acids. The germline gives CDR1 SGHDT, CDR2 YYEEEE. The CDR3 loop is CASSLTPGPNYEQYF.

The rearrangement joins TRBV5-4 to TRBJ2-5; TCRdb selects TRBD1, and the lack of DNA leaves this call unchecked. Germline CDR1 reads SGHNT; CDR2 reads YYREEE (reference sequence). This CDR3 region has 13 residues. The CDR3: CASSTTGTETQYF.

The CDR3 loop reads CASSYGPEQYF. The genes are TRBV6-5 and TRBJ2-7. CDR1 is MNHEY, CDR2 SVGAGI, per germline. The CDR3 length is 11 residues.

V and J are TRBV10-1 and TRBJ2-3; the D call from TCRdb, TRBD1, cannot be confirmed without DNA. There are 14 residues in the CDR3. Germline-derived CDR1 and CDR2 are WNHNN and SYGVQD (reference sequence). The CDR3 region is CASRGTGLTDTQYF.

This chain links TRBV24-1 with TRBJ2-2. Germline CDR1 is KGHDR and CDR2 is SFDVKD. This CDR3 is built from 14 residues. CDR3 region: CATSGTVNTGELFF.

This chain connects TRBV15 to TRBJ2-2; the D call of TRBD1 rests on TCRdb alone, since no DNA is present to check it. The CDR3 contains 19 residues. CDR1 and CDR2 (germline): LNHNV, YYDKDF (reference sequence). CDR3 sequence reads: CATSRVFGHWDRETGELFF.